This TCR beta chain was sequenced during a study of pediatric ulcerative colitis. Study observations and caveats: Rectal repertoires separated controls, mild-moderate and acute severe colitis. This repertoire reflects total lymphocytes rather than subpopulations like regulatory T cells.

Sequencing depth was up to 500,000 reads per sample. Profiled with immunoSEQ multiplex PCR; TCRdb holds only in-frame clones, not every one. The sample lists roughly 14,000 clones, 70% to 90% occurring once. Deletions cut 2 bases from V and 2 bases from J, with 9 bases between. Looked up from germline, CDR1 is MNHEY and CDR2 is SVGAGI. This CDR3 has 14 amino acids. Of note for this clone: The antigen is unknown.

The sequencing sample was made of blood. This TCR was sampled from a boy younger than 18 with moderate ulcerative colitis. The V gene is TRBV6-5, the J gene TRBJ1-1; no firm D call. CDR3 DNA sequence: TGTGCCAGCAGTTACATGGGCCCTAACACTGAAGCTTTCTTT. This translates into CASSYMGPNTEAFF.